What follows are 31 T cell receptor beta chains derived from one specimen sequenced in a study of control samples from healthy donors and cancer patients. Some clones are missing from TCRdb's copy, which holds only in-frame ones; the method was immunoSEQ multiplex PCR. The table includes about 130,000 clones, 85% to 95% detected once. Sequencing was done on a sample of PBMCs. The receptor source for this set is a man between 60 and 75 years old with colorectal cancer.

The rearrangement uses TRBV7-2 and TRBJ1-5, with TRBD1 as a possible D gene (6 bases). Trimming removed 5 bases from V and 5 bases from J, with 10 bases in between. Germline CDR1 is SGHTA and CDR2 is FQGNSA. The CDR3 totals 13 residues. The chain's CDR3 is CASSTRTDQPQHF. The CDR3 bases are TGTGCCAGCAGCACCCGGACAGATCAGCCCCAGCATTTT.

The chain uses TRBV7-2 and TRBJ2-3; 9 positions match TRBD1. V dropped 5 bases and J dropped 1; count of bases not matched to a gene: 4. Germline V lookup: CDR1 SGHTA, CDR2 FQGNSA. There are 15 residues in the CDR3. DNA for the CDR3: TGTGCCAGCAGCCCCTGGACAGGGGGCACAGATACGCAGTATTTT. Its translation is CASSPWTGGTDTQYF.

This chain links TRBV27 with TRBJ2-2, with a tentative D call TRBD1 (5 bases). CDR3 length equals 15 residues. Germline-derived CDR1 and CDR2 are MNHEY and SMNVEV (reference sequence). V lost 9 bases to trimming and J lost 3 bases, with 17 bases between them. The CDR3 coding sequence is TGTGCCAGTACCTCCAGGGCAACGGACACCGGGGAGCTGTTTTTT. Translating gives CASTSRATDTGELFF.

The V gene is TRBV7-2, the J gene TRBJ2-7; possibly TRBD1 or TRBD2 for D (6 bases each). This CDR3 has 15 residues. The V and J ends lost 4 bases and 0 bases respectively, with 13 bases between them. From germline, CDR1 is SGHTA and CDR2 FQGNSA. CDR3: CASSSRGAPSYEQYF. DNA of the CDR3: TGTGCCAGCAGCTCAAGGGGGGCCCCCTCCTACGAGCAGTACTTC.

Comment on this clone: The CDR3 end shows no conserved phenylalanine or tryptophan, and so a read error is likely. The chain couples TRBV6-2 or TRBV6-3 to TRBJ1-5; a weak D match, TRBD1 (6 bases). V was cut by 2 bases and J by 6 bases, with 20 bases left in between. CDR1 MNHEY and CDR2 SVGEGT come from the germline V gene. This CDR3 contains 17 residues. CDR3 in amino acids: CASSYGGGTQGRQPQHL. DNA for the CDR3: TGTGCCAGCAGTTACGGGGGCGGGACGCAAGGTCGTCAGCCCCAGCATCTT.

This sequence joins TRBV3-1 (or the pseudogene TRBV3-2) and TRBJ1-4; a possible D gene is TRBD1 (5 bases). Germline CDR1 LGHDT, CDR2 YNNKEL (reference sequence). There are 14 residues in the CDR3. The V end was cut by 6 bases, the J end by 14 bases, with 22 bases between. The CDR3 nucleotides read TGTGCCAGCAGAAACTCAGGGTCTCCTTTTCGGCTGTTTTTT. It yields the protein CASRNSGSPFRLFF.

This chain links TRBV7-9 with TRBJ1-1; 8 bases align to TRBD1. V gave up 5 bases and J gave up 5 bases; unmatched junction bases: 19. CDR1 and CDR2 from the germline V gene are SEHNR and FQNEAQ (reference sequence). This CDR3 region has 18 residues. The CDR3 bases are TGTGCCAGCAGCCCTGGCCGACAGGGGAGAGTCGGGGGAACTGAAGCTTTCTTT. Protein sequence: CASSPGRQGRVGGTEAFF.

The gene calls are TRBV9 and TRBJ1-6; D is unclear. The CDR3 loop spans 15 amino acids. Germline V gene data show CDR1 as SGDLS and CDR2 as YYNGEE. V lost 0 bases, J lost 9 bases, and 13 bases lay in between. The CDR3 nucleotides are TGTGCCAGCAGCGTAGGTGACCAAAGGGCTTCACCCCTCCACTTT. Encoded protein: CASSVGDQRASPLHF.

The chain couples TRBV30 to TRBJ2-5; D not resolved. The CDR3 is 13 residues long. Looked up from germline, CDR1 is GTSNPN and CDR2 is SVGIG (reference sequence). V was shortened by 1 base and J by 5 bases, with 11 bases between the two germline ends. The CDR3 nucleotides read TGTGCCTGGAGTGCCCGTCTGGGGGAGACCCAGTACTTC. Amino acids: CAWSARLGETQYF.

V is TRBV18 and J is TRBJ2-7; 8 nucleotides agree with TRBD1. V lost 3 bases and J lost 3; bases outside the gene matches: 4. The V gene's germline CDR1 is KGHSH and CDR2 LQKENI. This CDR3 comprises 14 residues. In nucleotides, the CDR3 is TGTGCCAGCTCACCGGGGGACAGGATCTACGAGCAGTACTTC. Protein product: CASSPGDRIYEQYF.

This chain links TRBV7-2 with TRBJ2-3; possible D gene TRBD2, 6 bases. V lost 7 bases to trimming and J lost 6 bases, with 11 bases between them. The CDR3 runs 12 residues. CDR1 is SGHTA, CDR2 FQGNSA, per germline. Here the CDR3 reads CASTLRGDTQYF. CDR3 DNA: TGTGCCAGCACCCTCCGGGGGGATACGCAGTATTTT. Full variable domain (remainder filled in from reference TRBV7-2 and TRBJ2-3): GAGVSQSPSNKVTEKGKDVELRCDPISGHTALYWYRQSLGQGLEFLIYFQGNSAPDKSGLPSDRFSAERTGGSVSTLTIQRTQQEDSAVYLCASTLRGDTQYFGPGTRLTVL.

This chain connects TRBV7-8 to TRBJ2-5; D may be TRBD1 (5 bases). The germline gives CDR1 SGHVS, CDR2 FQNEAQ. Trimming removed 3 bases from V and 3 bases from J, with 11 bases in between. There are 14 residues in the CDR3. CDR3 DNA: TGTGCCAGCAGCTTCCGACAGACTGAAGAGACCCAGTACTTC. This codes for CASSFRQTEETQYF.

V usage is TRBV7-2 and J usage is TRBJ2-3, with no clear D. The germline CDR1 and CDR2 sequences are SGHTA and FQGNSA. V gave up 1 base and J gave up 6 bases, with 11 bases separating them. The CDR3 covers 14 residues. CDR3 in amino acids: CASSLGARADTQYF. CDR3 nucleotides: TGTGCCAGCAGCTTAGGGGCCAGAGCGGATACGCAGTATTTT. The full variable domain, with the rest looked up from reference TRBV7-2 and TRBJ2-3, is GAGVSQSPSNKVTEKGKDVELRCDPISGHTALYWYRQSLGQGLEFLIYFQGNSAPDKSGLPSDRFSAERTGGSVSTLTIQRTQQEDSAVYLCASSLGARADTQYFGPGTRLTVL.

This chain uses TRBV19 with TRBJ1-4; 7 bases agree with TRBD1. The CDR3 is made up of 15 amino acids. The trim removed 3 bases at V and 5 bases at J, leaving 6 bases unmatched. Germline CDR1 and CDR2: LNHDA and SQIVND (reference sequence). The CDR3 DNA reads as TGTGCCAGTAGTATTATGGGACAGCGAAATGAAAAACTGTTTTTT. Protein sequence: CASSIMGQRNEKLFF. Combining the CDR3 with reference TRBV19 and TRBJ1-4 gives the whole variable domain DGGITQSPKYLFRKEGQNVTLSCEQNLNHDAMYWYRQDPGQGLRLIYYSQIVNDFQKGDIAEGYSVSREKKESFPLTVTSAQKNPTAFYLCASSIMGQRNEKLFFGSGTQLSVL.

The table lists this clone with a count of one. Other nucleotide sequences from this sample produce the same CDR3. The chain uses TRBV11-2 and TRBJ2-5; the D is unclear. Deletions cut 3 bases from V and 1 base from J, with 6 bases between. The germline V gene has CDR1 SGHAT and CDR2 FQNNGV. The CDR3 consists of 13 residues. The CDR3 sequence: CASSLGFQETQYF. As DNA, the CDR3 is TGTGCCAGCAGCTTGGGGTTCCAAGAGACCCAGTACTTC.

The chain is built from TRBV11-2 and TRBJ2-5; 8 nucleotides match TRBD2. Looked up from germline, CDR1 is SGHAT and CDR2 is FQNNGV. Trimming at V came to 1 base and at J to 1 base, leaving 14 bases not matched to a gene. The CDR3 has 19 amino acids. The CDR3 DNA reads as TGTGCCAGCAGCTTAGGGGCACTACGAGCGGGGGTACTCCAAGAGACCCAGTACTTC. Protein product: CASSLGALRAGVLQETQYF.

The chain combines TRBV9 with TRBJ2-1, with TRBD1 identical over 8 bases. V gave up 4 bases and J gave up 2 bases; unmatched junction bases: 5. The CDR3 consists of 15 residues. Germline V lookup: CDR1 SGDLS, CDR2 YYNGEE. The CDR3 region is CASSIRQGTYNEQFF. The CDR3 nucleotides read TGTGCCAGCAGCATCCGACAGGGGACCTACAATGAGCAGTTCTTC.

The gene calls are TRBV3-1 (or the pseudogene TRBV3-2) and TRBJ2-3; D gene uncertain. Germline assignment: CDR1 LGHDT and CDR2 YNNKEL (reference sequence). V was shortened by 1 base and J by 2 bases, with 13 bases between the two germline ends. This CDR3 has 16 amino acids. The CDR3 is CASSQGGLSDTDTQYF. Written as DNA, the CDR3 is TGTGCCAGCAGCCAAGGTGGGTTATCTGACACAGATACGCAGTATTTT.

The V gene is TRBV29-1, the J gene TRBJ1-1; perhaps TRBD1 as D (5 bases). This CDR3 spans 13 amino acids. Germline assignment: CDR1 SQVTM and CDR2 ANQGSEA. The V and J ends lost 6 bases and 0 bases respectively, with 11 bases between them. CDR3 coding DNA: TGCAGCGTCCAGGGCCTGATGAACACTGAAGCTTTCTTT. Protein product: CSVQGLMNTEAFF. The full variable domain, with the rest looked up from reference TRBV29-1 and TRBJ1-1, is SAVISQKPSRDICQRGTSLTIQCQVDSQVTMMFWYRQQPGQSLTLIATANQGSEATYESGFVIDKFPISRPNLTFSTLTVSNMSPEDSSIYLCSVQGLMNTEAFFGQGTRLTVV.

The chain links TRBV5-1 to TRBJ1-4, with D maybe TRBD1 (5 bases). Germline V gene sequence: CDR1 SGHRS, CDR2 YFSETQ. Between the trimmed V and J ends, which lost 4 bases and 5 bases, there was a span of 9 bases. The CDR3 sequence is 13 residues long. The DNA for the CDR3 is TGCGCCAGCAGCCTTGGGGGGAATGAAAAACTGTTTTTT. Its protein is CASSLGGNEKLFF.

The rearrangement links TRBV28 to TRBJ2-3, with 10 bases aligning to TRBD2. The CDR3 is 16 amino acids. The V gene's germline CDR1 is MDHEN and CDR2 SYDVKM. With V trimmed by 6 bases and J by 6 bases, 12 bases remained unmatched. The CDR3 bases are TGTGCCAGCAGCTACCCTAGCGGGGGCCTTCCGGATACGCAGTATTTT. Translating it yields CASSYPSGGLPDTQYF.

The chain links TRBV27 to TRBJ2-4; D gene uncertain. With 3 bases removed from V and 5 bases from J, the gap between germline ends came to 11 bases. Germline CDR1 and CDR2: MNHEY and SMNVEV (reference sequence). The length of the CDR3 is 14 residues. This CDR3 reads CASSFSGGENIQYF. The CDR3 coding sequence is TGTGCCAGCAGTTTCTCGGGTGGAGAAAACATTCAGTACTTC.

The chain combines TRBV11-2 with TRBJ2-7; D may be TRBD2 (6 bases). The CDR3 extends over 13 amino acids. Trimming took off 5 bases at V and 3 bases at J, with 11 bases between the two ends. The germline gives CDR1 SGHAT, CDR2 FQNNGV. The CDR3 loop is CASSARRGYEQYF. In DNA form, the CDR3 reads TGTGCCAGCAGCGCCCGGCGGGGCTACGAGCAGTACTTC.

This chain connects TRBV19 to TRBJ1-1, with D tentatively TRBD1 (5 bases). This CDR3 spans 15 amino acids. Germline lookup yields CDR1 LNHDA and CDR2 SQIVND (reference sequence). V was trimmed by 1 base and J by 5 bases, leaving 14 bases between them. The CDR3 nucleotides read TGTGCCAGTAGTATAGTTGGGGCGGGGAGGACTGAAGCTTTCTTT. As protein: CASSIVGAGRTEAFF.

The V call is TRBV4-1, the J call TRBJ2-7; either TRBD1 or TRBD2 may fit D (7 bases each). Trimming removed 4 bases at V and 5 bases at J, with 15 bases between. CDR1 is MGHRA and CDR2 is YSYEKL in the germline V gene. This CDR3 contains 14 residues. The DNA of the CDR3 is TGCGCCAGCAGCCCCCGGGCAGGGGGGGACGAGCAGTACTTC. Translating it yields CASSPRAGGDEQYF.

V and J are TRBV28 and TRBJ1-1; perhaps TRBD1 as D (5 bases). Germline V gene sequence: CDR1 MDHEN, CDR2 SYDVKM. This CDR3 region has 15 residues. The ends were cut back, 2 bases at V and 6 bases at J, with 16 bases in the middle. CDR3 loop: CASSLRGILLAEAFF. The CDR3 region has the DNA TGTGCCAGCAGTTTAAGGGGTATCCTACTAGCTGAAGCTTTCTTT.

J is TRBJ1-1 and V is TRBV5-1; D ambiguous. CDR1 and CDR2 from the germline V gene are SGHRS and YFSETQ. Trimming left V 0 bases short and J 2 bases short, with 8 bases between. The CDR3 length is 14 residues. DNA for the CDR3: TGCGCCAGCAGCTTGGGTGAAGTAAACACTGAAGCTTTCTTT. Translation: CASSLGEVNTEAFF.

The rearrangement joins TRBV11-3 to TRBJ2-5; 8 bases align to TRBD2. V lost 5 bases to trimming and J lost 4 bases; unmatched junction nucleotides: 3. Germline CDR1 SGHNT, CDR2 YENEEA. This CDR3 spans 13 amino acids. The CDR3 is CASSLSGGETQYF. The CDR3 nucleotides are TGTGCCAGCAGCCTGAGCGGGGGAGAGACCCAGTACTTC.

V and J are TRBV5-6 and TRBJ1-3; D ambiguous. The CDR3 sequence is 15 residues long. The germline V and J ends were trimmed by 5 bases and 0 bases, with 12 bases remaining between them. CDR1 and CDR2 from the germline V gene are SGHDT and YYEEEE. In DNA, the CDR3 is TGTGCCAGCAGTTTCAACACCGCCTCTGGAAACACCATATATTTT. This encodes CASSFNTASGNTIYF.

The genes are TRBV30 and TRBJ1-3; the D is unclear. The CDR3 runs to 13 residues. V lost 1 base to trimming and J lost 0 bases, with 4 bases between them. Germline CDR1 and CDR2: GTSNPN and SVGIG (reference sequence). The CDR3 spells CAWSGNSGNTIYF. The CDR3 DNA reads TGTGCCTGGAGTGGGAACTCTGGAAACACCATATATTTT. Looking up the rest from reference TRBV30 and TRBJ1-3 gives the full variable domain: SQTIHQWPATLVQPVGSPLSLECTVEGTSNPNLYWYRQAAGRGLQLLFYSVGIGQISSEVPQNLSASRPQDRQFILSSKKLLLSDSGFYLCAWSGNSGNTIYFGEGSWLTVV.

This clone appeared once. J is TRBJ2-7 and V is TRBV18; perhaps TRBD1 as D (5 bases). This CDR3 contains 13 residues. Germline lookup yields CDR1 KGHSH and CDR2 LQKENI. V lost 5 bases to trimming and J lost 2 bases, with 10 bases between them. In DNA, the CDR3 is TGTGCCAGCTCAAAACAGGAAACCTACGAGCAGTACTTC. Translating gives CASSKQETYEQYF.